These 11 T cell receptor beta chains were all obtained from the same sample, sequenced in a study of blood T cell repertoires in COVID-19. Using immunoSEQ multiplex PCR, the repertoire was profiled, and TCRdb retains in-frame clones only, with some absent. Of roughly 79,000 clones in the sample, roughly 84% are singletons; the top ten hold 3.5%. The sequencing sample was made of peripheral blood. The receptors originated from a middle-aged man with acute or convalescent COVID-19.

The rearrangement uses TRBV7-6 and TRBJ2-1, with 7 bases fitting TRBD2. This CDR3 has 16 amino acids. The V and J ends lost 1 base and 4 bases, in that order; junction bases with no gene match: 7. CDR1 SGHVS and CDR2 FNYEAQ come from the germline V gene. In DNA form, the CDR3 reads TGTGCCAGCAGCTTAGGGTCTAGCGGAGGGTACAATGAGCAGTTCTTC. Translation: CASSLGSSGGYNEQFF. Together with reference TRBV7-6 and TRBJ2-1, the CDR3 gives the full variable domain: GAGVSQSPRYKVTKRGQDVALRCDPISGHVSLYWYRQALGQGPEFLTYFNYEAQQDKSGLPNDRFSAERPEGSISTLTIQRTEQRDSAMYRCASSLGSSGGYNEQFFGPGTRLTVL.

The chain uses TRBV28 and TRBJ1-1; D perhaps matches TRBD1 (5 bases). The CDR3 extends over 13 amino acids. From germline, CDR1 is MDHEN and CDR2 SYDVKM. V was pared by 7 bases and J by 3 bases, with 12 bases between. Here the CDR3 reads CASITGQDTEAFF. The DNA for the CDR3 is TGTGCCAGCATCACAGGTCAGGACACTGAAGCTTTCTTT.

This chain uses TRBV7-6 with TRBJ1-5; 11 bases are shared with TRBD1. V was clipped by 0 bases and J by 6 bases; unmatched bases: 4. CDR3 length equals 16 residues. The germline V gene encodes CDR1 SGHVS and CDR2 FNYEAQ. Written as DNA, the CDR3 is TGTGCCAGCAGCTTAGCTCCGGGACAGGGGGTTCAGCCCCAGCATTTT. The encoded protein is CASSLAPGQGVQPQHF.

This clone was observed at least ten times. CDR3 region: CASSQGLRKSYEQYF. The CDR3 DNA is TGTGCCAGCAGCCAAGGGTTGCGGAAATCCTACGAGCAGTACTTC. The V call is TRBV14, the J call TRBJ2-7; D unclear. V lost 1 base, J lost 1 base, and 11 bases lay in between. The CDR3 consists of 15 residues. Germline values: CDR1 SGHDN, CDR2 FVKESK.

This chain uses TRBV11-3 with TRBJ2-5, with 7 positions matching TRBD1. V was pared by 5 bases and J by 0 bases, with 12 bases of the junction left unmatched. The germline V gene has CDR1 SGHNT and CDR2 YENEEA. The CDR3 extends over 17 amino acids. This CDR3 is CASSRVQGQWYQETQYF. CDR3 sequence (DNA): TGTGCCAGCAGCCGCGTTCAGGGACAGTGGTACCAAGAGACCCAGTACTTC.

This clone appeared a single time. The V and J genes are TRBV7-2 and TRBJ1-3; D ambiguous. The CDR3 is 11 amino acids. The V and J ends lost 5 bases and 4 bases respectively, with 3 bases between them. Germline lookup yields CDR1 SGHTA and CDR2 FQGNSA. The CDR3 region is CASSLGNTIYF. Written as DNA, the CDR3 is TGTGCCAGCAGCCTAGGAAACACCATATATTTT. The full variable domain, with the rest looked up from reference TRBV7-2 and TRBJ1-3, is GAGVSQSPSNKVTEKGKDVELRCDPISGHTALYWYRQSLGQGLEFLIYFQGNSAPDKSGLPSDRFSAERTGGSVSTLTIQRTQQEDSAVYLCASSLGNTIYFGEGSWLTVV.

The CDR3 DNA sequence: TGTGCCATCAGTGAGGAGGGTAGGAACTATGGCTACACCTTC. Translation gives CAISEEGRNYGYTF. The chain has TRBV10-3 and TRBJ1-2; D is undetermined. Germline loops: CDR1 ENHRY, CDR2 SYGVKD. Trimming cost V 2 bases and J 2 bases, with 9 bases left between them. The CDR3 is made up of 14 amino acids.

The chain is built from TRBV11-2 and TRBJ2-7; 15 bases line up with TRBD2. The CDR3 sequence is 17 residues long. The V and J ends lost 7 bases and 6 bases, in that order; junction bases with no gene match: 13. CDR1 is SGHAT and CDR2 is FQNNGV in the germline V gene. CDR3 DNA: TGTGCCAGCACCCGGACTAGCGGGGGGGCCCAAAAAGCCGAGCAGTACTTC. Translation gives CASTRTSGGAQKAEQYF.

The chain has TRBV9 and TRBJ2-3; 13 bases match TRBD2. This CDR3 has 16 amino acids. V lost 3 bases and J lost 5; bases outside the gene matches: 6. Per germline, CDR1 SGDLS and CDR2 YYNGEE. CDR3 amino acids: CASSAGTSGNLDTQYF. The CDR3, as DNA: TGTGCCAGCAGCGCCGGGACTAGCGGGAACTTAGATACGCAGTATTTT.

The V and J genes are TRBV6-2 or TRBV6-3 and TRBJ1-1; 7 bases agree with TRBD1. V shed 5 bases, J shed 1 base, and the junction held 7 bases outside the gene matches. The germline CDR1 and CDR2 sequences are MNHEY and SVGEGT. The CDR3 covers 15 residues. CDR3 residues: CASSTTGYGNTEAFF. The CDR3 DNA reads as TGTGCCAGCAGTACGACAGGGTACGGGAACACTGAAGCTTTCTTT.

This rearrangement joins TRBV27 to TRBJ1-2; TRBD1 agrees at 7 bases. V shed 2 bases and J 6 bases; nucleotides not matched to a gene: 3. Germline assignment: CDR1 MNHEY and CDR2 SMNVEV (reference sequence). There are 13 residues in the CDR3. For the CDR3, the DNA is TGTGCCAGCAGTTTAAGACAGGGTCATGGCTACACCTTC. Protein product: CASSLRQGHGYTF.